This T cell receptor (beta chain) was recorded in a study of T-cell reconstitution after alpha-beta-depleted transplantation in children. Germline CDR1 is MNHNS and CDR2 is SASEGT. The CDR3 totals 14 residues. The ends lost 8 bases at V and 7 bases at J; junction bases unmatched: 13. Unique molecular identifiers were incorporated when the TCRbeta library was constructed. TCRdb fed the PCR reads into MiXCR, producing one record per CDR3 protein. The table lists 600,000 to 800,000 distinct CDR3 sequences, under 15% of them singletons. This receptor was taken from a girl aged 2-10 years with congenital amegakaryocytic thrombocytopenia, due to receive a stem cell transplant. The chain is built from TRBV6-1 and TRBJ2-7, with TRBD1 identical over 8 bases. The sequencing used PBMCs, collected before TCRalphabeta/CD19-depleted stem cell transplant. The CDR3 region is CASGSGTGVREQYF. DNA of the CDR3: TGTGCCAGCGGCTCGGGGACAGGCGTTAGGGAGCAGTACTTC.